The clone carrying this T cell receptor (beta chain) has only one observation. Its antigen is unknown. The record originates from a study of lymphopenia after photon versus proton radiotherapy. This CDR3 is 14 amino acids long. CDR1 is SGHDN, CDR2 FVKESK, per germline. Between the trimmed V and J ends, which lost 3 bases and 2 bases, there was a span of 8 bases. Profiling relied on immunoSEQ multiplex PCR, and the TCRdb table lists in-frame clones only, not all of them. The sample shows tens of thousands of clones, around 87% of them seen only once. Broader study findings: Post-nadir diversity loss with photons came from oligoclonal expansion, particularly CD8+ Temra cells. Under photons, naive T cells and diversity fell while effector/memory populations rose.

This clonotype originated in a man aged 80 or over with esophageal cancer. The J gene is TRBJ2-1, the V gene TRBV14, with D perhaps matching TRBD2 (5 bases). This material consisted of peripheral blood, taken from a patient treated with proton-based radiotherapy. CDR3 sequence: CASSQRAAYNEQFF. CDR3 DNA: TGTGCCAGCAGCCAGCGGGCAGCCTACAATGAGCAGTTCTTC.